This T cell receptor beta chain was documented in a study of blood T cell repertoires in COVID-19. Study at large: T cells, B-cell-depleted T cells, or PBMCs supplied cDNA or gDNA.

The CDR3 totals 18 residues. V shed 6 bases and J shed 3 bases, with 24 bases lying between them. CDR1 is MNHEY and CDR2 is SMNVEV in the germline V gene (reference sequence). Repertoires were generated with immunoSEQ multiplex PCR, while TCRdb's copy carries only in-frame clones and drops some. The repertoire consists of 45,000 to 55,000 clones, with over 75% occurring once and the leading ten covering roughly 7.6%. The sequenced sample was peripheral blood. The TCR was taken from a woman aged 40-49 years with active COVID-19. The chain joins TRBV27 to TRBJ1-5; D call uncertain. The CDR3 spells CASRRDGYSSANNQPQHF. The CDR3 bases are TGTGCCAGCAGGAGGGATGGGTACTCTTCAGCAAACAATCAGCCCCAGCATTTT.